These 2 T cell receptor beta chains share one sample of origin, sequenced in a study of cytomegalovirus exposure and HLA in healthy donors. PCR primers comprised 60 Vbeta and 13 Jbeta primers. The method was immunoSEQ multiplex PCR; TCRdb's version includes in-frame clones alone and lacks a portion of them. The repertoire consists of around 100,000 clones, with about 80% occurring once and the leading ten covering about 2.8%. Source material: PBMCs. These receptors were obtained from a man aged 45-60 years in good health and CMV-seropositive.

The chain employs TRBV18 and TRBJ1-1, with 7 bases matching TRBD1. This CDR3 is 15 amino acids long. V trimming: 3 bases; J trimming: 1 base; junction bases outside the gene matches: 5. Germline V gene lookup returns CDR1 KGHSH and CDR2 LQKENI. CDR3 coding DNA: TGTGCCAGCTCACCGAACGAGGGGGCGAACACTGAAGCTTTCTTT. The encoded protein is CASSPNEGANTEAFF.

The CDR3 sequence: CASRSGQTYYEQYF. Here the CDR3 DNA reads TGTGCCAGCAGGTCAGGACAGACTTACTACGAGCAGTACTTC. The V call is TRBV6-5, the J call TRBJ2-7, with TRBD1 as a possible D gene (6 bases). Trimming took 6 bases from V and 3 from J, leaving 15 bases between them. This CDR3 spans 14 amino acids. Germline V gene data show CDR1 as MNHEY and CDR2 as SVGAGI.